A single sample gave rise to the 30 T cell receptor beta chains below, sequenced in a study of naive and memory T cell subsets. Amplification of ligated cDNA took four PCR rounds with SP2 and nested alpha and beta constant primers. From the UMI-ligation and nested PCR reads, TCRdb called clonotypes with MiXCR, one entry per CDR3 protein. The sample includes 25,000 to 35,000 distinct CDR3 sequences, more than 6.5% seen only once; the top ten take 3% to 3.5%. Treatment noted: skin biopsy from PPD injection site in Mantoux-positive individual. An oligonucleotide containing a UMI was ligated to the 3' end of TCR cDNA. Sequenced here: skin, sampled from a tuberculin skin test site. The receptors derive from an adult in good health.

Many counts were recorded for this clonotype. The CDR3: CASSPAGNPYEQYF. CDR3 in DNA: TGTGCCAGCAGCCCGGCCGGGAACCCCTACGAGCAGTACTTC. The rearrangement joins TRBV7-3 to TRBJ2-7; D possibly corresponds to TRBD2 (5 bases). Germline CDR1 SGHTA, CDR2 FQGTGA. This CDR3 has 14 amino acids. The V end lost 5 bases, the J end lost 2 bases, and 13 bases lay between the germline ends.

The chain couples TRBV23-1 to TRBJ2-1, with TRBD2 matching over 11 bases. TRBV23-1 is filed as an ORF, its function uncertain. The J segment lost 4 bases and the V segment lost 4 bases, leaving 6 bases of the junction unmatched. The CDR3 has 16 amino acids. CDR3 sequence reads: CASSLAGGPLYNEQFF. In nucleotides, the CDR3 is TGCGCCAGCAGTCTAGCGGGGGGGCCTCTATACAATGAGCAGTTCTTC.

This clonotype was picked up many times. CDR3 sequence (DNA): TGTGCCAGCAGCTTGAAGGTGGTGCAGTACTTC. This sequence encodes CASSLKVVQYF. V and J are TRBV5-4 and TRBJ2-7; no definite D call. Trimming shortened V by 1 base and J by 9 bases, and 8 bases separated the two germline ends. This CDR3 comprises 11 residues. The germline gives CDR1 SGHNT, CDR2 YYREEE (reference sequence).

This clonotype was counted many times. The V call is TRBV3-1, the J call TRBJ2-2; TRBD2 is a possible D gene (5 bases). The CDR3 is 18 amino acids. Per the germline V gene, CDR1 is LGHDT and CDR2 is YNNKEL (reference sequence). Trimming took 2 bases from V and 1 from J, leaving 17 bases between them. The CDR3 region has the DNA TGTGCCAGCAGCCAACGACGAAGGGAGCGAAAGAACACCGGGGAGCTGTTTTTT. This encodes CASSQRRRERKNTGELFF.

The rearrangement uses TRBV6-1 and TRBJ2-2, with D perhaps TRBD1 (6 bases). CDR3 length: 16 amino acids. Trimming shortened V by 4 bases and J by 0 bases, and 12 bases separated the two germline ends. Germline V CDR1 and CDR2: MNHNS, SASEGT. The CDR3 is CASSAFGTTNTGELFF. The CDR3 DNA reads as TGTGCCAGCAGTGCCTTCGGGACAACGAACACCGGGGAGCTGTTTTTT.

This clonotype was detected only a few times. The rearrangement uses TRBV4-2 and TRBJ1-4; TRBD1 agrees at 11 bases. CDR1 is LGHNA, CDR2 YNFKEQ, per germline. The CDR3 loop spans 16 amino acids. V shed 0 bases, J shed 6 bases, and the junction held 3 bases outside the gene matches. The CDR3 sequence is CASSQDPGQGDEKLFF. In DNA, the CDR3 is TGTGCCAGCAGCCAAGATCCGGGACAGGGGGATGAAAAACTGTTTTTT.

This clonotype was seen ten or more times. The genes are TRBV7-9 and TRBJ1-4, with D unclear. The germline V gene has CDR1 SEHNR and CDR2 FQNEAQ (reference sequence). V lost 0 bases to trimming and J lost 1 base, with 6 bases between them. This CDR3 is 15 amino acids long. This chain's CDR3 is CASSLAWGTNEKLFF. The CDR3 DNA sequence: TGTGCCAGCAGCTTAGCGTGGGGAACTAATGAAAAACTGTTTTTT.

This clonotype was picked up a small number of times. This chain links TRBV7-3 with TRBJ2-3; TRBD2 aligns across 9 bases. This CDR3 has 18 amino acids. Trimming at V came to 5 bases and at J to 1 base, leaving 13 bases not matched to a gene. The germline CDR1 and CDR2 sequences are SGHTA and FQGTGA. CDR3 DNA: TGTGCCAGCAGCGAGGGGAGCGGGGGGCCGTCCCGCACAGATACGCAGTATTTT. Amino acid sequence: CASSEGSGGPSRTDTQYF.

This clonotype was detected a few times. The rearrangement joins TRBV5-4 to TRBJ2-7; 8 nucleotides match TRBD1. The germline gives CDR1 SGHNT, CDR2 YYREEE (reference sequence). The CDR3 consists of 16 residues. Losses at the gene ends were 3 bases for V and 3 bases for J; bases not matched to a gene: 11. CDR3 amino acids: CASSSGQGTGRYEQYF. The CDR3 DNA follows: TGTGCCAGCAGCTCCGGCCAGGGGACAGGACGCTACGAGCAGTACTTC.

In its sample, this clonotype was seen many times. This rearrangement joins TRBV7-2 to TRBJ2-7, with D perhaps TRBD2 (6 bases). Germline loops: CDR1 SGHTA, CDR2 FQGNSA. The length of the CDR3 is 16 residues. V dropped 5 bases and J dropped 0 bases, with 17 bases sitting between them. CDR3 region: CASSRLGQGFSYEQYF. In nucleotides, the CDR3 is TGTGCCAGCAGCCGACTAGGCCAGGGATTCTCCTACGAGCAGTACTTC.

The chain recombines TRBV29-1 with TRBJ2-7, with D perhaps TRBD1 (5 bases). The CDR3 extends over 11 amino acids. The V end was cut by 8 bases, the J end by 4 bases, with 12 bases between. The germline V gene has CDR1 SQVTM and CDR2 ANQGSEA. CDR3 nucleotides: TGCAGCATGAGGCAGGGTTACGAGCAGTACTTC. Translated: CSMRQGYEQYF.

The chain employs TRBV11-3 and TRBJ2-1; 7 bases match TRBD2. Germline V gene lookup returns CDR1 SGHNT and CDR2 YENEEA. With 0 bases clipped from V and 0 bases from J, the junction kept 5 bases outside the gene matches. The length of the CDR3 is 17 residues. The CDR3 here is CASSLDPASGSYNEQFF. CDR3 DNA sequence: TGTGCCAGCAGCTTAGATCCCGCTAGCGGCTCCTACAATGAGCAGTTCTTC. The full variable domain, completed using reference TRBV11-3 and TRBJ2-1, is EAGVVQSPRYKIIEKKQPVAFWCNPISGHNTLYWYLQNLGQGPELLIRYENEEAVDDSQLPKDRFSAERLKGVDSTLKIQPAELGDSAVYLCASSLDPASGSYNEQFFGPGTRLTVL.

This clonotype is categorized as medium-sized. J is TRBJ2-1 and V is TRBV20-1; unclear D gene. This CDR3 has 14 residues. Per germline, CDR1 DFQATT and CDR2 SNEGSKA (reference sequence). The V and J ends lost 7 bases and 7 bases respectively, with 20 bases between them. The CDR3 loop is CSGSRPTPWNEQFF. CDR3 sequence (DNA): TGCAGTGGTTCCCGACCGACGCCCTGGAATGAGCAGTTCTTC.

The chain carries TRBV4-1 and TRBJ2-2; possible D gene TRBD2, 5 bases. CDR1 is MGHRA and CDR2 is YSYEKL in the germline V gene. Between the trimmed V and J ends, which lost 2 bases and 5 bases, there was a span of 12 bases. CDR3 size: 15 residues. The CDR3, as DNA: TGCGCCAGCAGCCAACGGGAAGAGGGAACCGGGGAGCTGTTTTTT. Amino acids: CASSQREEGTGELFF.

Points on this clonotype: No conserved phenylalanine or tryptophan ends this CDR3, so it is likely a read error. The J gene is TRBJ1-5, the V gene TRBV6-1, with D tentatively TRBD1 (5 bases). From germline, CDR1 is MNHNS and CDR2 SASEGT. This CDR3 spans 14 amino acids. V was trimmed by 3 bases and J by 7 bases, leaving 13 bases between them. The CDR3: CASSEGGRGQPQHL. The CDR3 DNA follows: TGTGCCAGCAGTGAGGGGGGTCGAGGCCAGCCCCAGCATTTA.

This clonotype was observed a few times. This chain joins TRBV5-1 and TRBJ1-2; D remains ambiguous. The germline V gene has CDR1 SGHRS and CDR2 YFSETQ. V lost 0 bases, J lost 4 bases, and 10 bases lay in between. CDR3 length: 14 amino acids. The chain's CDR3 is CASSLEGSAYGYTF. The CDR3 DNA reads as TGCGCCAGCAGCTTGGAAGGGAGCGCCTATGGCTACACCTTC.

This clonotype was counted many times. V gene TRBV5-6 combines with J gene TRBJ2-1, with D unclear. CDR1 is SGHDT and CDR2 is YYEEEE in the germline V gene. With 8 bases removed from V and 3 bases from J, the gap between germline ends came to 6 bases. CDR3 length equals 11 residues. The CDR3 DNA reads TGTGCCAGTGCGGACTACAATGAGCAGTTCTTC. As protein: CASADYNEQFF.

This clonotype appeared many times. V is TRBV24-1 and J is TRBJ2-1; 15 bases align to TRBD2. This CDR3 is 18 amino acids long. Germline CDR1 is KGHDR and CDR2 is SFDVKD. V was pared by 5 bases and J by 8 bases, with 12 bases of the junction left unmatched. The CDR3 reads CATSAGLAGGAGLHEQFF. The DNA of the CDR3 is TGTGCCACCAGTGCCGGACTAGCGGGGGGGGCAGGGCTGCATGAGCAGTTCTTC.

This clonotype was seen ten or more times. The chain joins TRBV11-1 to TRBJ1-1, with 7 positions matching TRBD1. Unmatched junction bases numbered 7, after V lost 2 bases and J lost 4 bases. Per the germline V gene, CDR1 is SGHAT and CDR2 is FQDESV (reference sequence). CDR3 size: 15 residues. Here the CDR3 DNA reads TGTGCCAGCAGCTTAAATCCTTCAGGGGGCACTGAAGCTTTCTTT. It yields the protein CASSLNPSGGTEAFF.

This clonotype was found many times. The CDR3 region has the DNA TGTGCCAGCAGCTTGTACAGGGATGGCTACACCTTC. It yields the protein CASSLYRDGYTF. This chain joins TRBV7-9 and TRBJ1-2; D possibly corresponds to TRBD1 (6 bases). Deletions cut 3 bases from V and 6 bases from J, with 8 bases between. CDR3 size: 12 residues. Germline CDR1 is SEHNR and CDR2 is FQNEAQ (reference sequence). Full variable domain (remainder filled in from reference TRBV7-9 and TRBJ1-2): DTGVSQNPRHKITKRGQNVTFRCDPISEHNRLYWYRQTLGQGPEFLTYFQNEAQLEKSRLLSDRFSAERPKGSFSTLEIQRTEQGDSAMYLCASSLYRDGYTFGSGTRLTVV.

This clonotype was detected only a few times. This chain connects TRBV10-2 to TRBJ2-7; maybe TRBD2 (6 bases). V lost 6 bases and J lost 0, with 18 bases in between. Germline values: CDR1 WSHSY, CDR2 SAAADI. The CDR3 runs to 16 residues. The CDR3 DNA follows: TGCGCCAGCAGGGACCGCGGGACCGCTAGCTCCTACGAGCAGTACTTC. Protein sequence: CASRDRGTASSYEQYF.

The chain has TRBV29-1 and TRBJ1-5, with 10 bases fitting TRBD1. The junction had 5 bases not matched to a gene; V was cut back by 6 bases and J by 6 bases. CDR3 length: 13 amino acids. Looked up from germline, CDR1 is SQVTM and CDR2 is ANQGSEA. The DNA of the CDR3 is TGCAGCGTCCAGGACAGGGGGTGTCAGCCCCAGCATTTT. It is translated as CSVQDRGCQPQHF.

V gene TRBV20-1 combines with J gene TRBJ2-2, with 8 positions matching TRBD1. The CDR3 is 15 amino acids. V trimming: 1 base; J trimming: 4 bases; junction bases outside the gene matches: 5. Germline V gene data show CDR1 as DFQATT and CDR2 as SNEGSKA (reference sequence). CDR3 coding DNA: TGCAGTGCTAGAGCCCCCCAGGGGGCCACCGGGGAGCTGTTTTTT. This sequence encodes CSARAPQGATGELFF.

The chain is built from TRBV13 and TRBJ1-4; D uncertain. The CDR3 is 13 amino acids. Germline assignment: CDR1 PRHDT and CDR2 FYEKMQ (reference sequence). The V end was cut by 6 bases, the J end by 4 bases, with 9 bases between. The CDR3 region has the DNA TGTGCCAGCAGAAAAGACGGTAATGAAAAACTGTTTTTT. Its translation is CASRKDGNEKLFF.

This clonotype was recorded at least ten times. The chain joins TRBV19 to TRBJ2-2; D uncertain. This CDR3 is 14 amino acids long. Looked up from germline, CDR1 is LNHDA and CDR2 is SQIVND (reference sequence). The V and J ends lost 3 bases and 6 bases respectively, with 11 bases between them. In nucleotides, the CDR3 is TGTGCCAGTAGTATCCTGGGCCCCCCCGGGGAGCTGTTTTTT. Its protein product is CASSILGPPGELFF.

This clonotype was recorded at least ten times. The V and J genes are TRBV5-4 and TRBJ2-5; TRBD1 matches 7 bases. Looked up from germline, CDR1 is SGHNT and CDR2 is YYREEE (reference sequence). The CDR3 runs 13 residues. J was trimmed by 4 bases and V by 3 bases; bases with no gene match: 3. CDR3 DNA sequence: TGTGCCAGCAGCTCGACAGGGACAGAGACCCAGTACTTC. Translating it yields CASSSTGTETQYF.

This clonotype was seen at least ten times. CDR3 sequence reads: CASSRLLAGGTDTQYF. The CDR3 DNA is TGTGCCAGTAGTCGCCTACTAGCGGGGGGCACAGATACGCAGTATTTT. The genes are TRBV19 and TRBJ2-3, with 11 bases aligning to TRBD2. Germline loops: CDR1 LNHDA, CDR2 SQIVND (reference sequence). V lost 5 bases, J lost 1 base, and 5 bases stayed unmatched. CDR3 length equals 16 residues.

This clonotype was detected ten times or more. V usage is TRBV6-2 or TRBV6-3 and J usage is TRBJ1-1, with 11 bases identical to TRBD1. The length of the CDR3 is 14 residues. Losses at the gene ends were 7 bases for V and 2 bases for J; bases not matched to a gene: 3. Germline V lookup: CDR1 MNHEY, CDR2 SVGEGT. DNA of the CDR3: TGTGCCAGCATTGGACAGGGGGCTAACACTGAAGCTTTCTTT. It encodes CASIGQGANTEAFF.

This chain links TRBV20-1 with TRBJ2-7; 10 bases are a match to TRBD1. The CDR3 extends over 15 amino acids. Unmatched junction bases numbered 4, after V lost 0 bases and J lost 2 bases. CDR1 is DFQATT, CDR2 SNEGSKA, per germline (reference sequence). For the CDR3, the DNA is TGCAGTGCTAGAGATAGGGACAGGGGAACCTACGAGCAGTACTTC. Translation gives CSARDRDRGTYEQYF.

This clonotype was picked up a small number of times. This chain links TRBV5-4 with TRBJ1-5; a weak D match, TRBD1 (5 bases). Germline CDR1 reads SGHNT; CDR2 reads YYREEE (reference sequence). This CDR3 is built from 14 residues. Trimming pared 3 bases from V and 2 bases from J, leaving 9 bases between. CDR3 in amino acids: CASSYGGGNQPQHF. The DNA of the CDR3 is TGTGCCAGCAGCTATGGGGGAGGCAATCAGCCCCAGCATTTT.